A selection of T cell receptor beta chains follows, all from one sample in a study of vaccination effects on CD4 cells after COVID-19. Profiled with immunoSEQ multiplex PCR; TCRdb holds only in-frame clones, not every one. The repertoire holds about 14,000 clones, with 80% as singletons. Their recognized antigens are unknown. The sequenced sample was CD4+ T cells from PBMCs cultured with SARS-CoV-2 spike peptides, obtained after COVID-19 vaccination. The receptors come from a human donor who had a prior SARS-CoV-2 infection. The CDR3 runs from the conserved cysteine through the conserved F or W. A D gene is named only where the DNA matches it firmly. Size tells how often a clone was seen (once, few, many) or the class of an expanded clone, and some rows leave it out.

len	abundance	d_gene	v_gene	j_gene	CDR3nt	CDR3aa
15	.	TRBD2	TRBV23-1	TRBJ2-1	TGCGCCAGCACTAATAGCGGGAGCTCCTACAATGAGCAGTTCTTC	CASTNSGSSYNEQFF
13	.	.	TRBV5-4	TRBJ2-5	TGTGCCAGCAGCCAAAGGGGGGTAGAGACCCAGTACTTC	CASSQRGVETQYF
15	.	.	TRBV19	TRBJ1-2	TGTGCCAGTAGTGCCCCTTCAGATCATAACTATGGCTACACCTTC	CASSAPSDHNYGYTF
14	.	.	TRBV2	TRBJ1-2	TGTGCCAGCAGTTTGGAAGGGGCTGGCTATGGCTACACCTTC	CASSLEGAGYGYTF
18	.	TRBD2	TRBV28	TRBJ2-1	TGTGCCAGCAGTCCGACTAGCGGGGGGGCGCGCTCCTACAATGAGCAGTTCTTC	CASSPTSGGARSYNEQFF
13	.	.	TRBV28	TRBJ2-1	TGTGCCAGCAGTCTGGACCCTTACAATGAGCAGTTCTTC	CASSLDPYNEQFF
16	.	.	TRBV3-1/TRBV3-2	TRBJ2-5	TGTGCCAGCAGCCAAGAAATGGGGGTGGGGTCAGAGACCCAGTACTTC	CASSQEMGVGSETQYF
14	.	.	TRBV3-1/TRBV3-2	TRBJ1-5	TGTGCCAGCAGCCAAGCAGGGGCGAGTCAGCCCCAGCATTTT	CASSQAGASQPQHF
16	.	TRBD2	TRBV24-1	TRBJ2-1	TGTGCCACCAGTGAACCCGGGGGGGTCGGGTACAATGAGCAGTTCTTC	CATSEPGGVGYNEQFF
16	.	.	TRBV6-1	TRBJ1-5	TGTGCCAGCAGTGATATGGCACAGGGTAGCAATCAGCCCCAGCATTTT	CASSDMAQGSNQPQHF
15	medium-sized	.	TRBV5-5	TRBJ1-2	TGTGCCAGCAGCTTGTCCAGGTGGGGGAACTATGGCTACACCTTC	CASSLSRWGNYGYTF
17	.	TRBD1	TRBV18	TRBJ1-3	TGTGCCAGCTCACCGACCGGGGGGACAGCCTCTGGAAACACCATATATTTT	CASSPTGGTASGNTIYF
16	.	.	TRBV27	TRBJ1-6	TGTGCCAGCAAACCCGTCTACGGGCTATATAATTCACCCCTCCACTTT	CASKPVYGLYNSPLHF
13	.	.	TRBV6-5	TRBJ2-5	TGTGCCAGCAGGAGGACTATCCAAGAGACCCAGTACTTC	CASRRTIQETQYF
14	.	.	TRBV18	TRBJ2-5	TGTGCCAGCTCACCACCGGGCAGGGCGGAGACCCAGTACTTC	CASSPPGRAETQYF
17	.	TRBD2	TRBV18	TRBJ2-3	TGTGCCAGCTCACCTGCTCTAGCGGGGGGGTCCACAGATACGCAGTATTTT	CASSPALAGGSTDTQYF
14	.	TRBD2	TRBV27	TRBJ2-3	TGTGCCAGCAGCTCCCTAGCGGGAGCAGATACGCAGTATTTT	CASSSLAGADTQYF
15	.	TRBD1	TRBV11-1	TRBJ2-3	TGTGCCAGCAGCTTATGGGGACAGGGGCCTGATACGCAGTATTTT	CASSLWGQGPDTQYF
11	.	.	TRBV5-1	TRBJ2-3	TGCGCCAGCAGCTTAGAGGATACGCAGTATTTT	CASSLEDTQYF
14	.	.	TRBV19	TRBJ1-2	TGTGCCAGTAGGGACGGACAGACCGACTCTGGCTACACCTTC	CASRDGQTDSGYTF
15	.	.	TRBV15	TRBJ2-1	TGTGCCACCAGCAGAGATCGGATTTACGGCAATGAGCAGTTCTTC	CATSRDRIYGNEQFF
14	.	TRBD1	TRBV10-3	TRBJ2-2	TGTGCCATCAGGGGGGACAGGAACACCGGGGAGCTGTTTTTT	CAIRGDRNTGELFF
13	once	.	TRBV19	TRBJ1-4	TGTGCCAGTAGTATTGCCGGTAATGAAAAACTGTTTTTT	CASSIAGNEKLFF
14	few	.	TRBV12-5	TRBJ1-5	TGTGCTAGTGGCCCAGACGGAAAACATCAGCCCCAGCATTTT	CASGPDGKHQPQHF
15	once	TRBD2	TRBV15	TRBJ2-5	TGTGCCACCAGCAGAGGCCTAGCGGGAGAAGAGACCCAGTACTTC	CATSRGLAGEETQYF
13	few	.	TRBV18	TRBJ1-2	TGTGCCAGCTCACCTCCCACGGGGGGTGGCTACACCTTC	CASSPPTGGGYTF
14	once	.	TRBV6-5	TRBJ2-1	TGTGCCAGCAGCAGCCTCCGGACTAACAATGAGCAGTTCTTC	CASSSLRTNNEQFF
13	.	.	TRBV4-1	TRBJ2-1	TGCGCCAGCAGCCAAGTGCTATACAATGAGCAGTTCTTC	CASSQVLYNEQFF
16	.	.	TRBV18	TRBJ1-1	TGTGCCAGCTCACCAGGGGGGGGACACATGAACACTGAAGCTTTCTTT	CASSPGGGHMNTEAFF
14	.	TRBD1	TRBV5-4	TRBJ1-4	TGTGCCAGCAGCTCCCGGGACAGCAATGAAAAACTGTTTTTT	CASSSRDSNEKLFF
14	.	TRBD1	TRBV6-5	TRBJ1-6	TGTGCCAGCAAAATACAGGGGGTCGGGTCACCCCTCCACTTT	CASKIQGVGSPLHF
16	.	TRBD2	TRBV9	TRBJ2-1	TGTGCCAGCAGCGCCCATGGACTAGCGTCCTACAATGAGCAGTTCTTC	CASSAHGLASYNEQFF
17	.	.	TRBV27	TRBJ1-2	TGTGCCAGCAGTCGGGGAGGAGACCCGAACAGGAACTATGGCTACACCTTC	CASSRGGDPNRNYGYTF
13	.	TRBD1	TRBV7-9	TRBJ2-7	TGTGCCAGCAGCCTACAAGGGGGCGGCGAGCAGTACTTC	CASSLQGGGEQYF
15	.	TRBD2	TRBV5-1	TRBJ2-5	TGCGCCAGCAGCTTTACGACTAGCGCACAAGAGACCCAGTACTTC	CASSFTTSAQETQYF
13	few	.	TRBV24-1	TRBJ1-1	TGTGCCACCTCACATCAGGCGAACACTGAAGCTTTCTTT	CATSHQANTEAFF
14	once	TRBD1	TRBV5-1	TRBJ2-1	TGCGCCAGCAGCTCTCGGACAGGGGGCTTCGAGCAGTTCTTC	CASSSRTGGFEQFF